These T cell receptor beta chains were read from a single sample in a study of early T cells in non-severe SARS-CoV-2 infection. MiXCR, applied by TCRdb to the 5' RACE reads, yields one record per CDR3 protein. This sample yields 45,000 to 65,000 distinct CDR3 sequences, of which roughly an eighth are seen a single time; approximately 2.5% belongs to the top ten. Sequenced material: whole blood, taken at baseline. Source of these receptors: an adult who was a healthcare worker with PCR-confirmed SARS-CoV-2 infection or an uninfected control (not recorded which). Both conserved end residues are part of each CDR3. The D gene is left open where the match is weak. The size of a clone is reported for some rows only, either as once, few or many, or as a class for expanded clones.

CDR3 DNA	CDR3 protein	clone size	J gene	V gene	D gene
TGCGCCAGCAGTACCGGGACAGAACCCTACGAGCAGTACTTC	CASSTGTEPYEQYF	-	TRBJ2-7	TRBV10-1	TRBD1
TGTGCCAGCAGCGTAGGACCCACGGGCACCGGGGAGCTGTTTTTT	CASSVGPTGTGELFF	many	TRBJ2-2	TRBV9	-
TGCAGTGCTAGCGGGGGGAAAGCTTTCTTT	CSASGGKAFF	few	TRBJ1-1	TRBV20-1	-
TGCGCCAGCAGCCTGGGACTAGCGGGCCAAGAGACCCAGTACTTC	CASSLGLAGQETQYF	-	TRBJ2-5	TRBV4-3	TRBD2
TGTGTCAGCAGTGAAGGTTACAGGGGCTTGGGTTTTAATGGCTACACCTTC	CVSSEGYRGLGFNGYTF	once	TRBJ1-2	TRBV6-1	TRBD1
TGTGCCAGCAGCTTAGGACTAGCGGGATATGAAGATACGCAGTATTTT	CASSLGLAGYEDTQYF	few	TRBJ2-3	TRBV7-8	TRBD2
TGTGCCAGCAGCTTAACTAGCGGGAGGGCCTATCAGGAGGATGAGCAGTTCTTC	CASSLTSGRAYQEDEQFF	few	TRBJ2-1	TRBV5-4	TRBD2
TGCGCCAGCAGCTCACCGGGACAGGGAGCCTACGAGCAGTACTTC	CASSSPGQGAYEQYF	-	TRBJ2-7	TRBV5-1	TRBD1
TGTGCCAGCAGCTCGCGGGACCGACAGGAGACCCAGTACTTC	CASSSRDRQETQYF	many	TRBJ2-5	TRBV7-8	-
TGCGCCAGCAGAGACGGGACCTACAGCTCCTACAATGAGCAGTTCTTC	CASRDGTYSSYNEQFF	-	TRBJ2-1	TRBV10-2	-
TGTGCCAGCGGTCAGATCGGTATGGAACGTGAAAAACTGTTTTTT	CASGQIGMEREKLFF	many	TRBJ1-4	TRBV28	-